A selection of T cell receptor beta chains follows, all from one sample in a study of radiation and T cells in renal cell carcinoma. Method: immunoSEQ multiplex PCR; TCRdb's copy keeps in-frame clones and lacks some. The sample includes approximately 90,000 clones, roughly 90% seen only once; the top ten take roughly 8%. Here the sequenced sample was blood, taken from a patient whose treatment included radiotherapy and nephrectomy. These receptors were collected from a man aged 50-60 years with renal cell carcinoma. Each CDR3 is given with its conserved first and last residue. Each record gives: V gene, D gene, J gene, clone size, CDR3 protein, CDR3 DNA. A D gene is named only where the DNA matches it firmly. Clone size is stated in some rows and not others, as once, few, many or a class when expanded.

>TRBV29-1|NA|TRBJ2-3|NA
CSVESGIGTDTQYF
TGCAGCGTTGAATCAGGCATCGGCACAGATACGCAGTATTTT
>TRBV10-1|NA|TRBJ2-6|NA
CATQPGAGANVLTF
TGCGCCACCCAACCGGGAGCTGGGGCCAACGTCCTGACTTTC
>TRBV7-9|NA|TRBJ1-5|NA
CASSLAEYQPQHF
TGTGCCAGCAGCTTAGCGGAATACCAGCCCCAGCATTTT
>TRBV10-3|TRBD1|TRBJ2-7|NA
CAISGTGDYEQYF
TGTGCCATCAGCGGGACAGGGGACTACGAGCAGTACTTC
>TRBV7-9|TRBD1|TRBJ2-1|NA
CASSSQTGVGGNEQFF
TGTGCCAGCAGCTCCCAAACAGGGGTGGGTGGCAATGAGCAGTTCTTC
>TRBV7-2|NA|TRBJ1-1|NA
CASSRGEENEAFF
TGTGCCAGCAGCCGGGGGGAGGAAAATGAAGCTTTCTTT
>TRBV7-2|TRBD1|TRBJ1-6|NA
CASSLVGGNSPLHF
TGTGCCAGCAGCTTAGTAGGGGGCAATTCACCCCTCCACTTT
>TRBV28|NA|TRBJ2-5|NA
CASSLTPGHQETQYF
TGTGCCAGCAGTTTAACCCCAGGGCACCAAGAGACCCAGTACTTC
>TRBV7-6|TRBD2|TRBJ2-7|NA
CASSPSSGRAYEQYF
TGTGCCAGCAGCCCTTCTAGCGGGAGGGCCTACGAGCAGTACTTC
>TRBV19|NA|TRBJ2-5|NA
CASSIVGGEVETQYF
TGTGCCAGTAGTATAGTGGGGGGCGAAGTGGAGACCCAGTACTTC
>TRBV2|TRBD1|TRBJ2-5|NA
CASLRDRQETQYF
TGTGCCAGCCTCCGGGACAGACAAGAGACCCAGTACTTC
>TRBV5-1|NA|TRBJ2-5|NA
CASSLFQSIGQGETQYF
TGCGCCAGCAGCTTGTTTCAATCGATCGGGCAGGGTGAGACCCAGTACTTC
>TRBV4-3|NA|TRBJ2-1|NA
CASSQEIAGGLRYNEQFF
TGCGCCAGCAGCCAAGAGATCGCAGGGGGGCTAAGGTACAATGAGCAGTTCTTC
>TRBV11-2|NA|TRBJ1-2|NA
CASSQQEAFNYGYTF
TGTGCCAGCAGCCAACAGGAGGCCTTTAACTATGGCTACACCTTC
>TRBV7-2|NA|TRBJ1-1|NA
CASSRLLLTEAFF
TGTGCCAGCAGCCGATTGCTACTCACTGAAGCTTTCTTT
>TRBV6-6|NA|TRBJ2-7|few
CASSHRDRTGPQYF
TGTGCCAGCAGTCATCGGGACCGCACGGGGCCCCAGTACTTC